This T cell receptor (beta chain) emerged from a study of T-cell memory formation after mild COVID-19. Study-wide results and caveats: Prior to infection, memory already included some responding clones, suggesting cross-reactive memory joined. Among contracting clones, CD4+ were mainly CM/EM and CD8+ enriched in EMRA.

This clonotype was counted a few times. Its cognate antigen is unknown. TCRdb redid the calling of the 5' RACE reads with MiXCR, one entry per CDR3 protein. Of 240,000 or so distinct CDR3 sequences in the sample, 8.5% to 9.5% were seen once. The CDR3 has 16 residues. The ends lost 0 bases at V and 1 base at J; junction bases unmatched: 3. The specimen sequenced was PBMCs or a T cell subset sorted from them (not recorded which). V and J are TRBV12-3 or TRBV12-4 and TRBJ2-1, with 7 bases that match TRBD1. This sequence originates from a young man who had mild COVID-19 (a few samples of this study predate the infection). Cell type and time point are not known. CDR3 in amino acids: CASSLAGTVSYNEQFF. CDR3 nucleotide sequence: TGTGCCAGCAGTTTAGCGGGGACAGTATCCTACAATGAGCAGTTCTTC.